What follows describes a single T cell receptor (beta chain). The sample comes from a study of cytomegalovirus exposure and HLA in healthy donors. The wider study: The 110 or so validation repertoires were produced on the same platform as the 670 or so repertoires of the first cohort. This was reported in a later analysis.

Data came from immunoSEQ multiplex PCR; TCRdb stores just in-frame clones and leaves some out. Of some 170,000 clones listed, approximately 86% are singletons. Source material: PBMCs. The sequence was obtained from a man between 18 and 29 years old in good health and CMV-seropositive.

The CDR3 nucleotides read TGTGCCAGCAGCTTGGTGGCCCGCACAGATACGCAGTATTTT. Amino acids: CASSLVARTDTQYF. V usage is TRBV5-5 and J usage is TRBJ2-3, with D unresolved. Trimming removed 0 bases from V and 1 base from J, with 6 bases in between. This CDR3 has 14 amino acids. CDR1 is SGHKS, CDR2 YYEKEE, per germline (reference sequence).